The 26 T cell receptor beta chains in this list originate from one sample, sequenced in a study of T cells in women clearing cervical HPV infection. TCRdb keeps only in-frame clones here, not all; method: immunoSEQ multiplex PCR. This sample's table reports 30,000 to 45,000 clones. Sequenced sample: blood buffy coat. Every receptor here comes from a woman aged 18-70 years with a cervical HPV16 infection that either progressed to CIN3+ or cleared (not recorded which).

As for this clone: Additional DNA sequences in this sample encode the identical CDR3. CDR3 DNA (partial): TGTGCCAGCAGCCACGGGGATTCTGGAAACACC. This codes for CASSHGDSGNT. The full-length CDR3 reads as CASSHGDSGNTIYF. V usage is TRBV7-9 and J usage is TRBJ1-3, with no clear D. The CDR3 goes on 3 residues after the read ends, and that part is filled in from the germline J gene. Germline-derived CDR1 and CDR2 are SEHNR and FQNEAQ (reference sequence). V dropped 5 bases and J dropped 1 base, with 9 bases sitting between them. This CDR3 has 14 residues. Together with reference TRBV7-9 and TRBJ1-3, the CDR3 gives the full variable domain: DTGVSQNPRHKITKRGQNVTFRCDPISEHNRLYWYRQTLGQGPEFLTYFQNEAQLEKSRLLSDRFSAERPKGSFSTLEIQRTEQGDSAMYLCASSHGDSGNTIYFGEGSWLTVV.

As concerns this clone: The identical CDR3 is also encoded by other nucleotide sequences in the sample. Incomplete CDR3 DNA: TGTGCCAGCAGCTTCGGGACAGGAGGCCGTTCCACC. Encoded protein: CASSFGTGGRST. The whole CDR3 protein reads CASSFGTGGRSTIYF. The genes are TRBV7-2 and TRBJ1-3; 8 bases map to TRBD1. Read coverage stops 3 residues before the CDR3 terminus; the germline J gene supplies the remainder. Trimming removed 3 bases from V and 9 bases from J; junction bases left unmatched: 10. The CDR3 sequence is 15 residues long. Germline V CDR1 and CDR2: SGHTA, FQGNSA.

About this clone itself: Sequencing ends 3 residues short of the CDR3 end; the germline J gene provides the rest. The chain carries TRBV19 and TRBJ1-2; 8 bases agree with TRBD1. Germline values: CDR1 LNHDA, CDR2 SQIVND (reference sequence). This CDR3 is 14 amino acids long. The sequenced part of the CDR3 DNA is TGTGCCAGTAGTATTGGCCAGGGGGCTTACGAC. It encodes CASSIGQGAYD. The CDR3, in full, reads CASSIGQGAYDYTF.

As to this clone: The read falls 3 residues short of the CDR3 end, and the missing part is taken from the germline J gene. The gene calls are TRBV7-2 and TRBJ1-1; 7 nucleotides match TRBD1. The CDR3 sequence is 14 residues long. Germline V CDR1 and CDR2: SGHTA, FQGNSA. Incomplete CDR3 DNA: TGTGCCAGCAGCCTCGAGGGGGCTACAGATACG. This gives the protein CASSLEGATDT. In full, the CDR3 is CASSLEGATDTAFF.

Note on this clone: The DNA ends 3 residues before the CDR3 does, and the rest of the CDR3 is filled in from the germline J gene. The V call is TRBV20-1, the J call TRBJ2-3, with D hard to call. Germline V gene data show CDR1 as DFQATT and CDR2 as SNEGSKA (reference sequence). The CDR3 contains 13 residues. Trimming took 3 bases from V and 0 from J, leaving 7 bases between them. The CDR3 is CSASAVSTDTQYF. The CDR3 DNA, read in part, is TGCAGTGCTAGCGCGGTGAGCACAGATACG.

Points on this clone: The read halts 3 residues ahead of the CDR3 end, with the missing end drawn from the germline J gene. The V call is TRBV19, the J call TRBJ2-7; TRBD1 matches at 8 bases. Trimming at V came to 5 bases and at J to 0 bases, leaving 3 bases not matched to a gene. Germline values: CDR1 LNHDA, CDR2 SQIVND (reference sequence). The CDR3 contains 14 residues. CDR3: CASSPQGASYEQYF. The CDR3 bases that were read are TGTGCCAGTAGTCCCCAGGGGGCCTCCTACGAG.

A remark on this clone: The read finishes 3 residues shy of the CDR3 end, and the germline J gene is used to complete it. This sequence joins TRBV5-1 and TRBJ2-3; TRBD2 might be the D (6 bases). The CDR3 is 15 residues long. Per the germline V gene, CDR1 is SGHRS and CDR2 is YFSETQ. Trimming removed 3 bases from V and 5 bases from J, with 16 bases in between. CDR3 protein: CASSSLAGRQDTQYF. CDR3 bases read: TGCGCCAGCAGCTCCCTCGCGGGGAGGCAAGATACG.

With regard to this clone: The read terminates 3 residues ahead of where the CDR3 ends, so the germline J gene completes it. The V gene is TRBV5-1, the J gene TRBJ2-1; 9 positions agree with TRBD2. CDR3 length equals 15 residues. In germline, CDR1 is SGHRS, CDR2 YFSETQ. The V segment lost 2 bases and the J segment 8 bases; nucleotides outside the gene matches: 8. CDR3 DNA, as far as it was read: TGCGCCAGCAGCTTACGGCGGGGGGGCAGCGATGAG. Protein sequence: CASSLRRGGSDE. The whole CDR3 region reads CASSLRRGGSDEQFF.

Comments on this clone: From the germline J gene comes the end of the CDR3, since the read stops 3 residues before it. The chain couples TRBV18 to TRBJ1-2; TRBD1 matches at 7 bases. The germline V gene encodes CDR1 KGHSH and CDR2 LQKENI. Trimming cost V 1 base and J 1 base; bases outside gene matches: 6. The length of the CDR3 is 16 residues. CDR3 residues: CASSPLQGTDNYGYTF. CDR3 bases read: TGTGCCAGCTCACCACTTCAAGGGACAGATAACTATGGC.

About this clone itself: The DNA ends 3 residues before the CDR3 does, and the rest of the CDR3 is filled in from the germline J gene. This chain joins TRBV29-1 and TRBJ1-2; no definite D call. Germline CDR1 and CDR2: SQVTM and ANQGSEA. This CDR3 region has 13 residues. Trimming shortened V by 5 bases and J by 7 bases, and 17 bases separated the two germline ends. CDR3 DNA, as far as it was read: TGCAGCGTTCCCTTCACGGCGGCACGTGGC. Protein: CSVPFTAARG. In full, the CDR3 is CSVPFTAARGYTF.

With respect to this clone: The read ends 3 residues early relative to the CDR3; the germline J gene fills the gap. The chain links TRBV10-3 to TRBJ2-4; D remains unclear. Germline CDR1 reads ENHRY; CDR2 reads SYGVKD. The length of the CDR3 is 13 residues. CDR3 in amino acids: CAISEKGDNGQYF. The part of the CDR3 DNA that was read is TGTGCCATCAGTGAGAAGGGTGATAACGGT.

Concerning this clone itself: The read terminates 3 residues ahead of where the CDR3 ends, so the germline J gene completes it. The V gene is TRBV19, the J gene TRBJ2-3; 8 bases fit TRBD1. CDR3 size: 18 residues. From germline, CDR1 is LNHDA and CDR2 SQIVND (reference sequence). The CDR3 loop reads CASSIGTWDRPHNQPQYF. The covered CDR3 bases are TGTGCCAGTAGTATAGGGACTTGGGACAGGCCCCACAATCAGCCG.

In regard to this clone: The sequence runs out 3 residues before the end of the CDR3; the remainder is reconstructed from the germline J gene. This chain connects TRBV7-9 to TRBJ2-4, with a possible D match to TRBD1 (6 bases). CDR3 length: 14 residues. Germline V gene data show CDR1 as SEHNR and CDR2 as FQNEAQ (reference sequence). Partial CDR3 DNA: TGTGCCAGCAGCTCCCTTAGGCACAGGGATGGT. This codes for CASSSLRHRDG. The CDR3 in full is CASSSLRHRDGQYF.

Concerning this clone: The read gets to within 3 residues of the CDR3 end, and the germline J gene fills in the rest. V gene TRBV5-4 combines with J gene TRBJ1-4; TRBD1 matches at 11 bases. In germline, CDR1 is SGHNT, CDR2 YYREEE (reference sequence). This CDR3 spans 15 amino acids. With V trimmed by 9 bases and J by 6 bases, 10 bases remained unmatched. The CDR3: CANRKQGQGDEKLFF. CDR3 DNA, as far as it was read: TGTGCCAACCGGAAGCAGGGACAGGGGGATGAAAAA. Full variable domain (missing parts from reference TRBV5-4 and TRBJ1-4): ETGVTQSPTHLIKTRGQQVTLRCSSQSGHNTVSWYQQALGQGPQFIFQYYREEENGRGNFPPRFSGLQFPNYSSELNVNALELDDSALYLCANRKQGQGDEKLFFGSGTQLSVL.

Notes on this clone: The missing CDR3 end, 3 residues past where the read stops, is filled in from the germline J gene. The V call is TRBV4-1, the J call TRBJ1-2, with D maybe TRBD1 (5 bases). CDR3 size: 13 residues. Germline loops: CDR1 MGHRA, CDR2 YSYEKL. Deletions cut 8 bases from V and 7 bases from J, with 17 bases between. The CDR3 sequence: CASQNPGGGGYTF. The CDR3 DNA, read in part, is TGCGCCAGCCAGAACCCCGGGGGTGGTGGC.

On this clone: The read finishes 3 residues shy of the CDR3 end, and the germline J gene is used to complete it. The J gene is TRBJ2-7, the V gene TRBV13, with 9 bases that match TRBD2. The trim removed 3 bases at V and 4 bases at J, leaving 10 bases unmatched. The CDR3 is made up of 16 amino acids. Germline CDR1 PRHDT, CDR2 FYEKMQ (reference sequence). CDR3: CASSFGGGAFSYEQYF. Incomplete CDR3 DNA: TGTGCCAGCAGCTTCGGCGGGGGGGCGTTTAGTTACGAG. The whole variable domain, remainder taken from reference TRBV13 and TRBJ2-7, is AAGVIQSPRHLIKEKRETATLKCYPIPRHDTVYWYQQGPGQDPQFLISFYEKMQSDKGSIPDRFSAQQFSDYHSELNMSSLELGDSALYFCASSFGGGAFSYEQYFGPGTRLTVT.

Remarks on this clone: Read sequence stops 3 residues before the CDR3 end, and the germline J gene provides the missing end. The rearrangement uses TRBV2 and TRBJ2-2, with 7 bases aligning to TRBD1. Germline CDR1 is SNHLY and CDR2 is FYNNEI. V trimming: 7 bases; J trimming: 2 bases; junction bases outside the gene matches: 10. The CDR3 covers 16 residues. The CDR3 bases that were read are TGTGCCAGCACCCCCCAGGCAGGGGGTAACACCGGGGAG. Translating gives CASTPQAGGNTGE. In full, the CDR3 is CASTPQAGGNTGELFF.

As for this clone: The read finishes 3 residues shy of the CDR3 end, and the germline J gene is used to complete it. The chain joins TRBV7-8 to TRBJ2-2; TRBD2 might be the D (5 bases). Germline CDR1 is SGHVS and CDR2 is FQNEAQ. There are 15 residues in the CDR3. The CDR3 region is CASSLLDFTDDPLFF. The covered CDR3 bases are TGTGCCAGCAGCCTCCTGGACTTTACGGACGATCCG.

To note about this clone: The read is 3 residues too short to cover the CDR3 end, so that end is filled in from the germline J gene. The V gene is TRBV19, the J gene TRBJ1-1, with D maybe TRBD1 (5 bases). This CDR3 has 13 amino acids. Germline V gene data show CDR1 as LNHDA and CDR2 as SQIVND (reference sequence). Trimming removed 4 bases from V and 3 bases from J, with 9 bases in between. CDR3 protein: CASSSRQHTEAFF. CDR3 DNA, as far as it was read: TGTGCCAGTAGTAGCCGACAGCACACTGAA.

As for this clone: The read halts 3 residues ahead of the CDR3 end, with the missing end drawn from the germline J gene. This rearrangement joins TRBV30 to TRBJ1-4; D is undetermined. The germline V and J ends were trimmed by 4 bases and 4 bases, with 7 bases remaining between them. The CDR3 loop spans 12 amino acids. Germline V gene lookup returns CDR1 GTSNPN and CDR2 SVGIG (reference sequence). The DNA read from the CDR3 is TGTGCCTGGAACCTCGGTAATGAAAAA. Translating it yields CAWNLGNEK. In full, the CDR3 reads CAWNLGNEKLFF.

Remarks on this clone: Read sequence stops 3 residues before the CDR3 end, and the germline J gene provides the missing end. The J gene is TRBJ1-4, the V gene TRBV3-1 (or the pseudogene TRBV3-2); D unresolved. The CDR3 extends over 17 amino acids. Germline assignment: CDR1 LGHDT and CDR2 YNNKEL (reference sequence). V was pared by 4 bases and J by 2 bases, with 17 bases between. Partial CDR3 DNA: TGTGCCAGCAGCCCGGATGGCATCAGGTCGACTAATGAAAAA. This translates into CASSPDGIRSTNEK. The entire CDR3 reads CASSPDGIRSTNEKLFF.

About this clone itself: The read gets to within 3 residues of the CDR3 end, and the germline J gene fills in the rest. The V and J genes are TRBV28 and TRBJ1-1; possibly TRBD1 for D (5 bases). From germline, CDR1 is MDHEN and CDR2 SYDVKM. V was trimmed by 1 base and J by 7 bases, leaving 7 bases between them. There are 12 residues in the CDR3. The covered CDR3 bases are TGTGCCAGCAGTTTATTCGGGGGTGAA. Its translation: CASSLFGGE. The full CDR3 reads CASSLFGGEAFF.

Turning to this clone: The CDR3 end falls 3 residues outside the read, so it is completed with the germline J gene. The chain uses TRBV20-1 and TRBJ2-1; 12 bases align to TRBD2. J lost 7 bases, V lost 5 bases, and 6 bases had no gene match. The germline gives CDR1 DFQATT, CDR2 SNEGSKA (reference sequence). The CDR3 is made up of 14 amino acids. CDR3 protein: CSASLAGGLNEQFF. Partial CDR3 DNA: TGCAGTGCTTCTCTAGCGGGGGGGCTAAATGAG.

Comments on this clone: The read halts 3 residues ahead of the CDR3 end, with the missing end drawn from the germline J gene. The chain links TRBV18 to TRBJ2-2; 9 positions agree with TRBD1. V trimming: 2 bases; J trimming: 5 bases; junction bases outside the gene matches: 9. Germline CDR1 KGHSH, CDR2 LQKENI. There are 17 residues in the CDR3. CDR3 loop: CASSPGAGTGKTGELFF. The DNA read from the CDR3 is TGTGCCAGCTCACCAGGGGCCGGGACAGGGAAAACCGGGGAG.

CDR3 DNA (partial): TGTGCCAGCTCACAAGGGACAGGAGGTATTCAGCCG. This translates into CASSQGTGGIQP. The full-length CDR3 reads as CASSQGTGGIQPQYF. The rearrangement joins TRBV18 to TRBJ2-3, with 8 bases matching TRBD1. The CDR3 end is not reached by the read, which stops 3 residues before it; the germline J gene fills it in. This CDR3 is 15 amino acids long. Germline CDR1 is KGHSH and CDR2 is LQKENI.

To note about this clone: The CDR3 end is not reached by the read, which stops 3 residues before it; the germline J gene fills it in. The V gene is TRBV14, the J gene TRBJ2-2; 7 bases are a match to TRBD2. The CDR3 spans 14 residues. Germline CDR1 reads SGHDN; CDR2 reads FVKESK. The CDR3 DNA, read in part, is TGTGCCAGCAGCCGCCGAGGGACTAATGAAAAG. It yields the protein CASSRRGTNEK. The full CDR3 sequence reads CASSRRGTNEKLFF.